Each of the 14 T cell receptor beta chains below was sequenced from the same sample in a study of T cell repertoires in aging, cancer and after chemotherapy. Multiplex touch-down PCR with TRB-A/B primers amplified rearranged V-D-J TRB sequences. One entry per CDR3 protein results from TCRdb running MiXCR on the multiplex PCR reads. The sample lists some 9,000 distinct CDR3 sequences; over 40% were seen once. Amplification of TCR beta used genomic DNA extracted from peripheral blood. Source material: blood. The receptor set was obtained from a human donor with a solid tumor.

This clonotype has just a few counts. The V call is TRBV15, the J call TRBJ1-1; D call uncertain. Germline CDR1 reads LNHNV; CDR2 reads YYDKDF (reference sequence). V lost 0 bases, J lost 1 base, and 12 bases lay in between. This CDR3 comprises 16 residues. The CDR3 DNA sequence: TGTGCCACCAGCAGAGATAAGGCCATGGGGAACACTGAAGCTTTCTTT. This translates into CATSRDKAMGNTEAFF.

A single count supports this clonotype. This chain joins TRBV20-1 and TRBJ2-1; the match to TRBD2 covers 8 bases. The CDR3 runs to 15 residues. The germline V gene encodes CDR1 DFQATT and CDR2 SNEGSKA (reference sequence). V trimming: 3 bases; J trimming: 0 bases; junction bases outside the gene matches: 4. CDR3 protein: CSARTSAYSYNEQFF. The CDR3 nucleotides read TGCAGTGCTAGGACTAGCGCGTACTCCTACAATGAGCAGTTCTTC.

V usage is TRBV6-5 and J usage is TRBJ2-1, with 7 bases aligning to TRBD1. V lost 6 bases, J lost 9 bases, and 5 bases stayed unmatched. The CDR3 runs 12 residues. Germline V gives CDR1 MNHEY, CDR2 SVGAGI. The CDR3 loop is CASRDRIGEQFF. The CDR3 DNA is TGTGCCAGCAGGGACAGGATCGGTGAGCAGTTCTTC.

This clonotype has more than one count but fewer than ten. V gene TRBV11-3 combines with J gene TRBJ2-2, with D possibly TRBD2 on 5 matching bases. The V and J ends lost 4 bases and 6 bases respectively, with 9 bases between them. The CDR3 has 13 amino acids. The germline V gene has CDR1 SGHNT and CDR2 YENEEA. CDR3 coding DNA: TGTGCCAGCAGCTCTTCGGGGTCCGGGGAGCTGTTTTTT. It encodes CASSSSGSGELFF.

This rearrangement joins TRBV19 to TRBJ1-5; D remains unclear. V was cut by 3 bases and J by 5 bases, with 8 bases left in between. CDR1 LNHDA and CDR2 SQIVND come from the germline V gene (reference sequence). CDR3 size: 13 residues. The CDR3 DNA is TGTGCCAGTAGTATGGCTGTGGATCAGCCCCAGCATTTT. Protein product: CASSMAVDQPQHF. Filled out from reference TRBV19 and TRBJ1-5, the complete variable domain reads DGGITQSPKYLFRKEGQNVTLSCEQNLNHDAMYWYRQDPGQGLRLIYYSQIVNDFQKGDIAEGYSVSREKKESFPLTVTSAQKNPTAFYLCASSMAVDQPQHFGDGTRLSIL.

The genes are TRBV6-5 and TRBJ1-5, with no clear D. Per germline, CDR1 MNHEY and CDR2 SVGAGI. The CDR3 extends over 13 amino acids. V lost 5 bases and J 4 bases, leaving 9 bases between the germline ends. DNA for the CDR3: TGTGCCAGCAGTGTTACGAGGAATCAGCCCCAGCATTTT. It specifies CASSVTRNQPQHF.

In its sample, this clonotype was seen once. V gene TRBV12-3 or TRBV12-4 combines with J gene TRBJ1-2, with TRBD1 matching 9 bases. The J segment lost 6 bases and the V segment lost 5 bases, leaving 10 bases of the junction unmatched. The CDR3 sequence is 15 residues long. The CDR3 DNA sequence: TGTGCCAGCAGTCTAGGCGGACAGGGGATTAATGGCTACACCTTC. Protein sequence: CASSLGGQGINGYTF.

The genes are TRBV6-1 and TRBJ2-7; D is uncertain. Trimming took 6 bases from V and 0 from J, leaving 12 bases between them. Germline loops: CDR1 MNHNS, CDR2 SASEGT. CDR3 length: 14 residues. CDR3 region: CASRTTMSSYEQYF. In DNA form, the CDR3 reads TGTGCCAGCAGGACGACGATGAGCTCCTACGAGCAGTACTTC.

Judged by abundance, this clonotype is medium-sized. V usage is TRBV11-3 and J usage is TRBJ2-7; 12 bases are shared with TRBD1. In germline, CDR1 is SGHNT, CDR2 YENEEA. The ends lost 6 bases at V and 5 bases at J; junction bases unmatched: 8. The CDR3 has 15 residues. CDR3 sequence reads: CASSRGGTGGDEQYF. CDR3 coding DNA: TGTGCCAGCAGTCGAGGCGGGACAGGGGGCGACGAGCAGTACTTC. Full variable domain (remainder filled in from reference TRBV11-3 and TRBJ2-7): EAGVVQSPRYKIIEKKQPVAFWCNPISGHNTLYWYLQNLGQGPELLIRYENEEAVDDSQLPKDRFSAERLKGVDSTLKIQPAELGDSAVYLCASSRGGTGGDEQYFGPGTRLTVT.

This chain uses TRBV11-3 with TRBJ2-3, with D perhaps being TRBD1 or TRBD2 (5 bases each). The CDR3 runs to 14 residues. With 5 bases removed from V and 8 bases from J, the gap between germline ends came to 17 bases. Germline CDR1 and CDR2: SGHNT and YENEEA. The CDR3 DNA is TGTGCCAGCAGCGACCGGGATTTTGGGGGTACGCAGTATTTT. Residues: CASSDRDFGGTQYF. The complete variable domain, with remaining parts taken from reference TRBV11-3 and TRBJ2-3, reads EAGVVQSPRYKIIEKKQPVAFWCNPISGHNTLYWYLQNLGQGPELLIRYENEEAVDDSQLPKDRFSAERLKGVDSTLKIQPAELGDSAVYLCASSDRDFGGTQYFGPGTRLTVL.

CDR3: CASSLAGGKDIQYF. The CDR3 DNA reads TGTGCCAGCAGCTTAGCGGGCGGGAAGGACATTCAGTACTTC. V gene TRBV11-3 combines with J gene TRBJ2-4, with D perhaps matching TRBD2 (6 bases). V was shortened by 1 base and J by 8 bases, with 12 bases between the two germline ends. The CDR3 has 14 residues. Per germline, CDR1 SGHNT and CDR2 YENEEA.

Sample share makes this clonotype medium-sized. The chain links TRBV19 to TRBJ2-7, with a possible D match to TRBD2 (5 bases). CDR1 and CDR2 (germline): LNHDA, SQIVND (reference sequence). The CDR3 loop spans 13 amino acids. With 3 bases removed from V and 7 bases from J, the gap between germline ends came to 13 bases. The CDR3 region is CASSMRASWEQYF. CDR3 DNA: TGTGCCAGTAGTATGCGGGCTAGTTGGGAGCAGTACTTC.

This clonotype has just a few counts. This sequence joins TRBV11-3 and TRBJ2-5; TRBD1 is a possible D gene (6 bases). This CDR3 region has 15 residues. Trimming removed 1 base from V and 2 bases from J, with 11 bases in between. Germline loops: CDR1 SGHNT, CDR2 YENEEA. CDR3 DNA sequence: TGTGCCAGCAGCTTAGGAGGCGGACAGCAAGAGACCCAGTACTTC. It translates to CASSLGGGQQETQYF.

The V and J genes are TRBV6-4 and TRBJ2-3; no clear D. The germline CDR1 and CDR2 sequences are MRHNA and SNTAGT. The V and J ends lost 2 bases and 3 bases respectively, with 6 bases between them. The CDR3 extends over 13 amino acids. CDR3 residues: CASSDQRTDTQYF. CDR3 nucleotide sequence: TGTGCCAGCAGTGACCAAAGGACAGATACGCAGTATTTT.